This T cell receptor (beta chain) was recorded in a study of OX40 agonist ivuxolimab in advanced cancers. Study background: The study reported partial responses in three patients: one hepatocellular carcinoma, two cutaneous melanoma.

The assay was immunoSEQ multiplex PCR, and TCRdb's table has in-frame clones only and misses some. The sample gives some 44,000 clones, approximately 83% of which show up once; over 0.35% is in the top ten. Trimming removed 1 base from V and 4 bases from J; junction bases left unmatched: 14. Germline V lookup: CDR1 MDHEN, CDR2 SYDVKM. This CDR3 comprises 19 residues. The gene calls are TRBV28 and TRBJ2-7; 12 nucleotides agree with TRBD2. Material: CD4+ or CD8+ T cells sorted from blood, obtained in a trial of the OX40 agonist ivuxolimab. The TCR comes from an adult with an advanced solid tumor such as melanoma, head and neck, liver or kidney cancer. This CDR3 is CASSLSHLAGGISRYEQYF. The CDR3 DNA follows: TGTGCCAGCAGTTTATCCCATCTAGCGGGAGGGATCTCTAGGTACGAGCAGTACTTC.